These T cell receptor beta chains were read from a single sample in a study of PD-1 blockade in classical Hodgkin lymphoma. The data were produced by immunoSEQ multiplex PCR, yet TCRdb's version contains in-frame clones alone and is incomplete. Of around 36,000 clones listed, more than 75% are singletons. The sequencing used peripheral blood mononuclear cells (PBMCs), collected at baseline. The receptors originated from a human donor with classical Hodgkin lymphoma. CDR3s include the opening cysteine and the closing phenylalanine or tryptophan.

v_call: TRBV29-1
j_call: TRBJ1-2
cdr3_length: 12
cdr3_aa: CSVGDRTDGYTF

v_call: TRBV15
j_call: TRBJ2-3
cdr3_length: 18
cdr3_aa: CATSRGTSGRRSADTQYF

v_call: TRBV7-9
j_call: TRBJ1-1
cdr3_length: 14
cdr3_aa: CASSFLVGGTEAFF

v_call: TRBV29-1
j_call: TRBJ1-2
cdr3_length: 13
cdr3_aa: CSVRQGYRYGYTF

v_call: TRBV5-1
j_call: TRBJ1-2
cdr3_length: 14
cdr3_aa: CASSVGQGNYGYTF

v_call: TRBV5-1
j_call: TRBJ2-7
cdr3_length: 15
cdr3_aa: CASSLRGTGFDEQYF

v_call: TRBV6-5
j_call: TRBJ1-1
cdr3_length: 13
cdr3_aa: CASSPSPNFEAFF

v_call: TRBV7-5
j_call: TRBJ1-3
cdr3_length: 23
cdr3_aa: CARSLEGRVQGISVGRAGNTIYF

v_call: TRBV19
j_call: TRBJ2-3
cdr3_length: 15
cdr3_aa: CASSTEDRVTDTQYF

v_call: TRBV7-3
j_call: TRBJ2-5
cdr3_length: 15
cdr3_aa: CASSPQSGPQETQYF

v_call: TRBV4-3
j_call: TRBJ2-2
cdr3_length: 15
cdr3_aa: CASSQSAAGPGELFF

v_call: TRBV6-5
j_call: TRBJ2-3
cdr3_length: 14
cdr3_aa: CASSSTASTDTQYF

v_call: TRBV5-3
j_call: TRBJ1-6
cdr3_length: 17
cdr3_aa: CARSLGQESSYNSPLHF

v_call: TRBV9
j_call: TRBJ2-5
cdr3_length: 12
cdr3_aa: CASSRGQETQYF

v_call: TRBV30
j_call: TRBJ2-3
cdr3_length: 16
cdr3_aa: CAWSVRSGTGTDTQYF

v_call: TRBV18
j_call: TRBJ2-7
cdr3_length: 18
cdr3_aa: CASSSNAELAGMTYEQYF

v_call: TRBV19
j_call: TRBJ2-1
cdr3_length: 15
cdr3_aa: CASRGQGMTYNEQFF

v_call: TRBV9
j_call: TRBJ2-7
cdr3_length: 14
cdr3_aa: CASSPWGDSYEQYF

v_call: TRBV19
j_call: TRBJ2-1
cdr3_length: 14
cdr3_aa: CASKAGGMVNEQFF

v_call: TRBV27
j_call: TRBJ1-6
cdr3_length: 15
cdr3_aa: CASSRQGQYNSPLHF

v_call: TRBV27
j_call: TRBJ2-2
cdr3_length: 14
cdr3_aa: CASSLTGAAGELFF

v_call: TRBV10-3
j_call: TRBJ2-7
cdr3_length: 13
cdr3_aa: CAISRDSLWEQYF

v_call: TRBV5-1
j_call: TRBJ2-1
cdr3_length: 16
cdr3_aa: CASSLGRGGYNNEQFF

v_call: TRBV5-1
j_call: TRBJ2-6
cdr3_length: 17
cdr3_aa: CASSRDIRNSGANVLTF

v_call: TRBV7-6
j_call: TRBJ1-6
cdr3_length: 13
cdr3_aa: CASSLDVRTPLHF

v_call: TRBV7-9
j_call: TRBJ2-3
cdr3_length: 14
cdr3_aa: CASTDSTSTDTQYF

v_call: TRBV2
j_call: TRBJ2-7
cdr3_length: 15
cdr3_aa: CASSYWLGDLAEQYF

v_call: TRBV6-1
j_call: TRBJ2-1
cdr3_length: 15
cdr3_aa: CASSERPSGRGEQFF

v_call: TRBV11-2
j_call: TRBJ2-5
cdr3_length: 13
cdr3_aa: CASSLSGGETQYF

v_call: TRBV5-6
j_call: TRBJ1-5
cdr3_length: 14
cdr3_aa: CASSSDRGGQPQHF

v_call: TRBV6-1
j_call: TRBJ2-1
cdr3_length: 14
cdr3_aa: CASYPELADNEQFF

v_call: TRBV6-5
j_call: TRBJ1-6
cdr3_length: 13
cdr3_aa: CASRKDRGRTLHF

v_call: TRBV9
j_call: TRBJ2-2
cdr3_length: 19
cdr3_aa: CASSVTGLGAGADTGELFF

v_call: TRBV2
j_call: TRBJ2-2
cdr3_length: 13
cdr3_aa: CASSLTGSGELFF

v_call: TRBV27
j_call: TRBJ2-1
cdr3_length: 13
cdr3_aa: CASQDVARNEQFF

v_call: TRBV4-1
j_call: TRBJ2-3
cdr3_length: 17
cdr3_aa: CASSQVTGTPSTDTQYF

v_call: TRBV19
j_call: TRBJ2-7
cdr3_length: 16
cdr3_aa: CASSISSGTASYEQYF

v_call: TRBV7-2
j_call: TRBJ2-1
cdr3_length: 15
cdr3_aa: CASHNPDRVYIEQFF

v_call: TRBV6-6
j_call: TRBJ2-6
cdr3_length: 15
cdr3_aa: CASSTSEAGANVLTF

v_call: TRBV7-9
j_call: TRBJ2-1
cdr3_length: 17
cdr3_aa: CASSLDQESSSYNEQFF

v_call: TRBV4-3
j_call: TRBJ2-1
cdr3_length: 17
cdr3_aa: CASSQEKLSSDYNEQFF

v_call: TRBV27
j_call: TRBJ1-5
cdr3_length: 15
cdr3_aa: CASSSDLGGNQPQHF

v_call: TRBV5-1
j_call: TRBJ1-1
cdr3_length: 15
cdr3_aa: CASSLGLSPNTEAFF

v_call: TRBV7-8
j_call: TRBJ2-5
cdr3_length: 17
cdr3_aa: CASSFSAPDRYDETQYF

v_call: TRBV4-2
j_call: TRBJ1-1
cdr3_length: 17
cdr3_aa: CASSQVRGTGGYTEAFF

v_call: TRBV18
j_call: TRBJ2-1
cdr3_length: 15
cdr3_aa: CASSELAGAYNEQFF

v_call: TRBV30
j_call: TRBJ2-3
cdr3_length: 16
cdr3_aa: CAWSRLAGVDTDTQYF

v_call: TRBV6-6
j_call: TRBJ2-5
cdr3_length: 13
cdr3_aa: CASSYSRSETQYF

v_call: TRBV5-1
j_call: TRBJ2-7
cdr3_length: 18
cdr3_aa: CASSLRRASGGTAYEQYF

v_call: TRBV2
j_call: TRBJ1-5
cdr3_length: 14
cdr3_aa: CASSPLRSNQPQHF

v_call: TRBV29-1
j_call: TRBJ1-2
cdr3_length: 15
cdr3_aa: CSVEDRIGTFYGYTF

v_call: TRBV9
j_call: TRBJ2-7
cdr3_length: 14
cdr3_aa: CASSVDGITYEQYF

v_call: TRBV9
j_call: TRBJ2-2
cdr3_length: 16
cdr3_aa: CASSADSFANTGELFF

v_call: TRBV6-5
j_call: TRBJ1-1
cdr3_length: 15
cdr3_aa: CASSYLAGLSTEAFF

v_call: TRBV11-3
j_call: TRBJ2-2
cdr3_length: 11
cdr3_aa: CASSPGGELFF

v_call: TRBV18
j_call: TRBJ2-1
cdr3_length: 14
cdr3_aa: CASSLTSGPGEQFF

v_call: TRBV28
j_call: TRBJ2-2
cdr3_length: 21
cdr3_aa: CASSFGTGRASGSGNTGELFF

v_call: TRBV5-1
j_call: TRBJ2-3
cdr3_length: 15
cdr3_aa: CASRLAGSFTGTQYF

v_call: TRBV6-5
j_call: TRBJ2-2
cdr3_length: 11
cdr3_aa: CASSTTGELFF

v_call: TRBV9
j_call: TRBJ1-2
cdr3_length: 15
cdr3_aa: CASSLGTGLDYGYTF